The 14 T cell receptor beta chains presented below share a single source sample, sequenced in a study of response to subunit inactivated influenza vaccine. Via MiXCR, TCRdb re-called the RT-PCR reads, giving one row per CDR3 protein. The profile shows more than 550,000 distinct CDR3 sequences, 12% of them singletons. Sequenced here: PBMCs from blood, sampled on the day of vaccination. Receptor source: a man in his forties or fifties who received an inactivated influenza vaccine.

The CDR3 nucleotides are TGCAGCGGGGGGTCTTCCCTAACTAGGACCGGGGAGCTGTTTTTT. This sequence encodes CSGGSSLTRTGELFF. The gene calls are TRBV29-1 and TRBJ2-2, with D possibly called TRBD1 or TRBD2 (5 bases each). Trimming removed 7 bases from V and 5 bases from J, with 20 bases in between. The CDR3 is 15 residues long. In germline, CDR1 is SQVTM, CDR2 ANQGSEA.

The chain has TRBV15 and TRBJ2-7; D may be TRBD1 (6 bases). Trimming removed 0 bases from V and 2 bases from J, with 8 bases in between. Germline lookup yields CDR1 LNHNV and CDR2 YYDKDF (reference sequence). The CDR3 is 14 residues long. The CDR3 spells CATSREGQAYEQYF. DNA of the CDR3: TGTGCCACCAGCAGAGAGGGACAAGCCTACGAGCAGTACTTC.

This clonotype has a handful of counts. V and J are TRBV6-2 or TRBV6-3 and TRBJ2-4; 8 nucleotides match TRBD1. Germline assignment: CDR1 MNHEY and CDR2 SVGEGT. Trimming cost V 4 bases and J 4 bases; bases outside gene matches: 3. The CDR3 runs 14 residues. Here the CDR3 reads CASSWDRKKNIQYF. DNA of the CDR3: TGTGCCAGCAGTTGGGACAGGAAAAAAAACATTCAGTACTTC.

This clonotype showed up just a few times. CDR3 residues: CASSQTRDSEKLFF. The CDR3 DNA sequence: TGCGCCAGCAGCCAAACCCGGGACAGTGAAAAACTGTTTTTT. This chain joins TRBV4-3 and TRBJ1-4; 7 positions match TRBD1. The V and J ends lost 2 bases and 7 bases, in that order; junction bases with no gene match: 4. CDR1 is LGHNA and CDR2 is YSLEER in the germline V gene. This CDR3 is 14 amino acids long.

The table lists this clonotype with a few counts. V usage is TRBV12-3 or TRBV12-4 and J usage is TRBJ2-7, with 7 bases fitting TRBD1. J gave up 2 bases and V 6 bases, and 10 bases lay outside the gene matches. This CDR3 contains 15 residues. CDR3 sequence (DNA): TGTGCCAGCAGCCCAAGGGGGCCCGGTACCTACGAGCAGTACTTC. It translates to CASSPRGPGTYEQYF.

The table lists this clonotype with a few counts. The gene calls are TRBV29-1 and TRBJ1-4; TRBD1 is a possible D gene (6 bases). Trimming left V 2 bases short and J 6 bases short, with 19 bases between. CDR3 size: 16 residues. The germline CDR1 and CDR2 sequences are SQVTM and ANQGSEA. CDR3 nucleotides: TGCAGCGTTGAACTACTACCGGGACATATTGATGAAAAACTGTTTTTT. Residues: CSVELLPGHIDEKLFF.

The table lists this clonotype with a few counts. This rearrangement joins TRBV30 to TRBJ1-1; D is possibly TRBD1 (6 bases). In germline, CDR1 is GTSNPN, CDR2 SVGIG (reference sequence). V lost 2 bases, J lost 6 bases, and 13 bases lay in between. The CDR3 sequence is 13 residues long. The chain's CDR3 is CAWSHTGSSEAFF. The DNA for the CDR3 is TGTGCCTGGAGTCATACAGGGAGTTCTGAAGCTTTCTTT.

This clonotype was recorded a few times. V gene TRBV28 combines with J gene TRBJ2-7, with D maybe TRBD1 (5 bases). Germline values: CDR1 MDHEN, CDR2 SYDVKM. The CDR3 extends over 14 amino acids. The ends were cut back, 4 bases at V and 2 bases at J, with 12 bases in the middle. The CDR3 loop reads CASSSMGRTYEQYF. The DNA for the CDR3 is TGTGCCAGCAGTTCGATGGGGCGTACCTACGAGCAGTACTTC.

This chain connects TRBV7-3 to TRBJ2-3, with a weak D call TRBD1 (5 bases). Germline CDR1 is SGHTA and CDR2 is FQGTGA. The CDR3 contains 17 residues. V shed 1 base and J shed 2 bases, with 16 bases lying between them. In DNA, the CDR3 is TGTGCCAGCAGCTTAAGATCGTCAAGGGGTTACACAGATACGCAGTATTTT. Residues: CASSLRSSRGYTDTQYF.

This clonotype was recorded a few times. In DNA, the CDR3 is TGTGCCAGCAGTCCCCCCCCCGGGAGGTACGAGCAGTACTTC. Its translation is CASSPPPGRYEQYF. The V gene is TRBV12-3 or TRBV12-4, the J gene TRBJ2-7, with TRBD2 identical over 7 bases. This CDR3 has 14 amino acids. The J segment lost 4 bases and the V segment lost 5 bases, leaving 8 bases of the junction unmatched.

In its sample, this clonotype was seen many times. The chain joins TRBV5-6 to TRBJ1-5, with TRBD1 as a possible D gene (6 bases). Deletions cut 1 base from V and 2 bases from J, with 10 bases between. Looked up from germline, CDR1 is SGHDT and CDR2 is YYEEEE. The CDR3 has 15 amino acids. The CDR3 sequence is CASSLRGERNQPQHF. CDR3 DNA sequence: TGTGCCAGCAGCTTGAGGGGGGAGCGCAATCAGCCCCAGCATTTT. Filled out from reference TRBV5-6 and TRBJ1-5, the complete variable domain reads DAGVTQSPTHLIKTRGQQVTLRCSPKSGHDTVSWYQQALGQGPQFIFQYYEEEERQRGNFPDRFSGHQFPNYSSELNVNALLLGDSALYLCASSLRGERNQPQHFGDGTRLSIL.

This clonotype has just a few counts. The chain has TRBV4-2 and TRBJ2-7; TRBD2 agrees at 9 bases. V gave up 0 bases and J gave up 5 bases; unmatched junction bases: 8. The CDR3 covers 16 residues. Looked up from germline, CDR1 is LGHNA and CDR2 is YNFKEQ. CDR3 residues: CASSQELSSGIDEQYF. As DNA, the CDR3 is TGTGCCAGCAGCCAAGAATTGTCTAGCGGGATCGACGAGCAGTACTTC.

In its sample, this clonotype was seen a few times. The junction shows a germline mismatch at one end, possibly a read error. This chain joins TRBV20-1 and TRBJ2-3; D perhaps matches TRBD1 (7 bases). This CDR3 spans 14 amino acids. Germline loops: CDR1 DFQATT, CDR2 SNEGSKA (reference sequence). CDR3 in DNA: TGCAGTGCGAGAGGGGGGACAGCCACAGATACGCAGTATTTT. It codes for CSARGGTATDTQYF.

There are a few counts of this clonotype. This rearrangement joins TRBV7-6 to TRBJ2-1, with 9 positions matching TRBD2. Germline CDR1 and CDR2: SGHVS and FNYEAQ. J was trimmed by 7 bases and V by 1 base; bases with no gene match: 8. The length of the CDR3 is 16 residues. In DNA, the CDR3 is TGTGCCAGCAGCTTAGAGGGCGGGGGGGCCGGGAATGAGCAGTTCTTC. This sequence encodes CASSLEGGGAGNEQFF.